This TCR beta chain was recovered during a study of vaccination effects on CD4 cells after COVID-19. Points from the study as a whole: Marked clonal contraction was seen in infection- and vaccine-induced clones late after vaccination.

Germline lookup yields CDR1 SGHTA and CDR2 FQGNSA. CDR3 length equals 15 residues. V gave up 0 bases and J gave up 2 bases, with 10 bases separating them. The culture ran for about 11 days, and then CD4+ T cells were isolated. Each participant was given two doses of one vaccine (BNT162b2 or mRNA-1273). With regard to this clone: Its specificity is unknown.

Clones were read by immunoSEQ multiplex PCR, and TCRdb kept only the in-frame ones, dropping some. The sample carries about 66,000 clones, over 75% recorded once. The sequence was collected from a human donor who received a COVID-19 vaccine. The V call is TRBV7-2, the J call TRBJ2-5; D is unresolved. The source material was CD4+ T cells from PBMCs cultured without peptide, sampled after COVID-19 vaccination. CDR3 amino acids: CASSLANGAQETQYF. CDR3 nucleotide sequence: TGTGCCAGCAGCTTAGCAAATGGAGCTCAAGAGACCCAGTACTTC.